The sequence of this T cell receptor (beta chain) was determined in a study of cytomegalovirus exposure and HLA in healthy donors. The study's findings and limits: For most subjects, TCR beta sequences were reported to predict HLA-A and HLA-B alleles with accuracy. Reported results showed that the classifier diagnosed cytomegalovirus status with high specificity and sensitivity.

The PCR used 60 Vbeta and 13 Jbeta primers. Profiling relied on immunoSEQ multiplex PCR, and the TCRdb table lists in-frame clones only, not all of them. The table lists fewer than 95,000 clones, around 80% of them singletons. The CDR3 has 17 residues. Germline lookup yields CDR1 SGDLS and CDR2 YYNGEE. Trimming removed 2 bases from V and 0 bases from J; junction bases left unmatched: 6. Concerning this clone: What it recognizes is unknown.

V is TRBV9 and J is TRBJ1-3; 9 bases agree with TRBD1. The specimen sequenced was PBMCs. The sequence derives from a man aged 25-45 years in good health and CMV-seronegative. As DNA, the CDR3 is TGTGCCAGCAGCGTTTTTGGGACAGGGAGCTCTGGAAACACCATATATTTT. The encoded protein is CASSVFGTGSSGNTIYF. The complete variable domain, with remaining parts taken from reference TRBV9 and TRBJ1-3, reads DSGVTQTPKHLITATGQRVTLRCSPRSGDLSVYWYQQSLDQGLQFLIQYYNGEERAKGNILERFSAQQFPDLHSELNLSSLELGDSALYFCASSVFGTGSSGNTIYFGEGSWLTVV.